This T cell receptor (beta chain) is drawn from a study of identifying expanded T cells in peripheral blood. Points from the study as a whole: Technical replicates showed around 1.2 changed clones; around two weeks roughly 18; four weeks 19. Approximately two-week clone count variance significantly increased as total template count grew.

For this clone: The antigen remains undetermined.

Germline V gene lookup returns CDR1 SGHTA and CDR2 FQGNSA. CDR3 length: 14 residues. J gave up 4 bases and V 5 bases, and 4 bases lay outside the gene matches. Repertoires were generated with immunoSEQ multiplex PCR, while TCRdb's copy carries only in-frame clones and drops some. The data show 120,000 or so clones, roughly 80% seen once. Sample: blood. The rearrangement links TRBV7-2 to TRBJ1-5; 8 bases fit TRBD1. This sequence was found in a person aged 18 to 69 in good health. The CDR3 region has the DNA TGTGCCAGCAGCCCAAGGACAGGGAATCAGCCCCAGCATTTT. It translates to CASSPRTGNQPQHF. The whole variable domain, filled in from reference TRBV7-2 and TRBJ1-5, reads GAGVSQSPSNKVTEKGKDVELRCDPISGHTALYWYRQSLGQGLEFLIYFQGNSAPDKSGLPSDRFSAERTGGSVSTLTIQRTQQEDSAVYLCASSPRTGNQPQHFGDGTRLSIL.